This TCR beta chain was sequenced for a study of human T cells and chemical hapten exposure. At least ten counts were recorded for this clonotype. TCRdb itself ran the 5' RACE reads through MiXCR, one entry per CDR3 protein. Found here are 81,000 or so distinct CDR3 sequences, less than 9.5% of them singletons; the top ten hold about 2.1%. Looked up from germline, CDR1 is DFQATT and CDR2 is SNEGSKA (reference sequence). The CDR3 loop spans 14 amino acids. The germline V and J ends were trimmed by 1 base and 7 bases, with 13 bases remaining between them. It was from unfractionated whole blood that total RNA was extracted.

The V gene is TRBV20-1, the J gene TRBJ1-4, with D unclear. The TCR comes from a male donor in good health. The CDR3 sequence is CSARAWGAGEKLFF. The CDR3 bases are TGCAGTGCTAGAGCGTGGGGTGCGGGTGAAAAACTGTTTTTT.